A single sample is the source of the 11 T cell receptor beta chains below, sequenced in a study of T cell responses to AZD1222 COVID-19 vaccine. Repertoires were generated with immunoSEQ multiplex PCR, while TCRdb's copy carries only in-frame clones and drops some. The data contain roughly 69,000 clones, approximately 80% of them seen just once; the ten biggest clones take up over 13%. The starting material was peripheral blood, obtained 28 days after the second AZD1222 dose. The receptors come from an adult who received the AZD1222 COVID-19 vaccine.

This chain links TRBV29-1 with TRBJ2-2; no definite D call. The germline gives CDR1 SQVTM, CDR2 ANQGSEA. The germline V and J ends were trimmed by 4 bases and 1 base, with 7 bases remaining between them. The CDR3 length is 13 residues. CDR3 residues: CSVARQNTGELFF. In nucleotides, the CDR3 is TGCAGCGTTGCCAGACAGAACACCGGGGAGCTGTTTTTT.

The chain recombines TRBV6-5 with TRBJ2-5; D assignment may be TRBD1 or TRBD2 (5 bases each). This CDR3 spans 14 amino acids. CDR1 and CDR2 from the germline V gene are MNHEY and SVGAGI. Trimming stripped 4 bases from V and 3 bases from J, with 12 bases between. CDR3 sequence reads: CASSSGTEKETQYF. CDR3 DNA sequence: TGTGCCAGCAGTTCAGGGACGGAAAAAGAGACCCAGTACTTC.

The chain carries TRBV11-2 and TRBJ1-3, with TRBD1 as a possible D gene (5 bases). The CDR3 runs to 15 residues. The ends were cut back, 0 bases at V and 9 bases at J, with 15 bases in the middle. Per germline, CDR1 SGHAT and CDR2 FQNNGV. CDR3 DNA: TGTGCCAGCAGCTTAGATCTGTCAGGGAGTGGCACCATATATTTT. Protein product: CASSLDLSGSGTIYF.

The chain employs TRBV29-1 and TRBJ1-1; D unclear. Between the trimmed V and J ends, which lost 6 bases and 8 bases, there was a span of 10 bases. CDR3 length equals 10 residues. CDR1 and CDR2 (germline): SQVTM, ANQGSEA. The CDR3 sequence is CSVLVVEAFF. The CDR3 nucleotides are TGCAGCGTCCTGGTAGTGGAAGCTTTCTTT.

V usage is TRBV28 and J usage is TRBJ2-7; D gene uncertain. V was clipped by 7 bases and J by 5 bases, with 9 bases between them. The CDR3 totals 11 residues. In germline, CDR1 is MDHEN, CDR2 SYDVKM. CDR3 bases: TGTGCCAGCACTGGGGATAACGAGCAGTACTTC. It yields the protein CASTGDNEQYF.

This chain uses TRBV6-2 or TRBV6-3 with TRBJ2-1; maybe TRBD2 (7 bases). Between the trimmed V and J ends, which lost 4 bases and 5 bases, there was a span of 15 bases. Germline loops: CDR1 MNHEY, CDR2 SVGEGT. The CDR3 totals 15 residues. The CDR3 bases are TGTGCCAGCAGTTTTAGGGGGGGCCTACACAATGAGCAGTTCTTC. Protein: CASSFRGGLHNEQFF.

V and J are TRBV7-9 and TRBJ1-2; 8 bases line up with TRBD1. The V segment lost 1 base and the J segment 5 bases; nucleotides outside the gene matches: 3. Germline values: CDR1 SEHNR, CDR2 FQNEAQ (reference sequence). There are 14 residues in the CDR3. The CDR3 spells CASSLGDRTYGYTF. Written as DNA, the CDR3 is TGTGCCAGCAGCTTAGGGGACAGGACATATGGCTACACCTTC. Drawing the rest from reference TRBV7-9 and TRBJ1-2, the complete variable domain is DTGVSQNPRHKITKRGQNVTFRCDPISEHNRLYWYRQTLGQGPEFLTYFQNEAQLEKSRLLSDRFSAERPKGSFSTLEIQRTEQGDSAMYLCASSLGDRTYGYTFGSGTRLTVV.

The chain employs TRBV11-3 and TRBJ1-6; possible D gene TRBD1, 5 bases. V lost 7 bases to trimming and J lost 10 bases, with 17 bases between them. This CDR3 is 14 amino acids long. Germline V gene lookup returns CDR1 SGHNT and CDR2 YENEEA. This CDR3 reads CASTGGFLGSPLHF. The DNA of the CDR3 is TGTGCCAGCACCGGGGGTTTCCTAGGCTCACCCCTCCACTTT.

The chain has TRBV27 and TRBJ2-3; 9 nucleotides agree with TRBD1. V shed 5 bases, J shed 5 bases, and the junction held 8 bases outside the gene matches. CDR1 and CDR2 (germline): MNHEY, SMNVEV (reference sequence). This CDR3 is built from 15 residues. Written as DNA, the CDR3 is TGTGCCAGCAGTCCGTGGACAGGGGTGGGAGATACGCAGTATTTT. It translates to CASSPWTGVGDTQYF.

The genes are TRBV13 and TRBJ1-1; no definite D call. CDR1 is PRHDT and CDR2 is FYEKMQ in the germline V gene (reference sequence). The CDR3 has 12 residues. V lost 5 bases, J lost 5 bases, and 9 bases lay in between. The CDR3 reads CASSLRWTEAFF. CDR3 nucleotide sequence: TGTGCCAGCAGCCTACGGTGGACTGAAGCTTTCTTT.

This chain links TRBV5-1 with TRBJ1-1, with 7 nucleotides matching TRBD1. Trimming took 4 bases from V and 0 from J; bases not matched to a gene: 3. CDR3 length: 14 residues. The germline V gene encodes CDR1 SGHRS and CDR2 YFSETQ. CDR3 protein: CASSPTGMNTEAFF. The CDR3 DNA follows: TGCGCCAGCAGCCCGACAGGGATGAACACTGAAGCTTTCTTT.